The present T cell receptor (beta chain) was sequenced within a study of blood T cells in healthy people across ages. A second PCR, run for roughly 6 to 11 cycles, used a sample-barcoded 5' primer plus a J-beta primer mix. A tag from a template-switch adaptor with 12 random nucleotides marked each cDNA molecule. TCRdb independently ran MiXCR on the 5' RACE reads; one entry per CDR3 protein. The sample records about 500,000 distinct CDR3 sequences, approximately 25% being singletons. Germline CDR1 is MRHNA and CDR2 is SNTAGT. Trimming shortened V by 4 bases and J by 1 base, and 17 bases separated the two germline ends. The CDR3 is made up of 17 amino acids. These data also featured in a second study, about T cells of mothers and their children. That study adds: Clones that were microchimeric and persistent were not detected among T cells.

V is TRBV6-4 and J is TRBJ1-5; perhaps TRBD1 as D (5 bases). The source of this sequence is a boy between 10 and 17 years old in good health. Sample: blood. The CDR3 is CASSAVGQILSNQPQHF. CDR3 DNA sequence: TGTGCCAGCAGTGCCGTCGGACAAATCTTGAGCAATCAGCCCCAGCATTTT.